The sequence of this T cell receptor beta chain was determined in a study of early T cells in non-severe SARS-CoV-2 infection. Study background: RNA in bulk from unsorted whole blood was sequenced, and chains were unpaired.

The sample holds many counts of this clonotype. Its antigen is not known. Individual cDNA molecules received unique molecular identifiers. TCRdb itself ran the 5' RACE reads through MiXCR, one entry per CDR3 protein. Counted here are over 60,000 distinct CDR3 sequences, 10% occurring once; the ten biggest clones make up 6% to 8.5%. Study-wide points: The matching step, a VDJdb search, favored anti-spike CD8 responses and missed private and CD4 specificities.

This receptor was taken from an adult who was a healthcare worker with PCR-confirmed SARS-CoV-2 infection or an uninfected control (not recorded which). The sample here was whole blood, taken at baseline.

The CDR3 DNA reads TGTGCCAGCAGCTTAAGGGCAGCCTCTGGGGCCAACGTCCTGACTTTC. This gives the protein CASSLRAASGANVLTF. The rearrangement links TRBV7-3 to TRBJ2-6; the D is unclear. Germline V gene data show CDR1 as SGHTA and CDR2 as FQGTGA. V was clipped by 1 base and J by 0 bases, with 7 bases between them. The CDR3 has 16 residues.